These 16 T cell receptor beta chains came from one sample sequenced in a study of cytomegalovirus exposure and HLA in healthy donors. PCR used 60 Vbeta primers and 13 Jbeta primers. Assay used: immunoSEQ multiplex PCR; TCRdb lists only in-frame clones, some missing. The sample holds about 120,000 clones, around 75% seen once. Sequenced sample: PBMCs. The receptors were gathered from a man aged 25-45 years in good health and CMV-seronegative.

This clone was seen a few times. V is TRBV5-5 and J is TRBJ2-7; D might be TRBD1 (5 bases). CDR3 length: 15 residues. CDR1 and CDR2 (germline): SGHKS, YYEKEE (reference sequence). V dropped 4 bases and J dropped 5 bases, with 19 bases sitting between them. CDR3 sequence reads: CASSPGGRVVNEQYF. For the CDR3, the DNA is TGTGCCAGCAGCCCTGGTGGCAGGGTAGTAAACGAGCAGTACTTC. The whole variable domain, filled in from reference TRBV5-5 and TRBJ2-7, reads DAGVTQSPTHLIKTRGQQVTLRCSPISGHKSVSWYQQVLGQGPQFIFQYYEKEERGRGNFPDRFSARQFPNYSSELNVNALLLGDSALYLCASSPGGRVVNEQYFGPGTRLTVT.

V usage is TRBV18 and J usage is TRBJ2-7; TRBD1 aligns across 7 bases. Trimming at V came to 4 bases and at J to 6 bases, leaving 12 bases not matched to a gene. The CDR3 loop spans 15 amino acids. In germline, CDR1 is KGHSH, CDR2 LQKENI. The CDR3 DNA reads TGTGCCAGCTCACGGACAGGTTCCGGTGGTAGCGAGCAGTACTTC. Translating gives CASSRTGSGGSEQYF.

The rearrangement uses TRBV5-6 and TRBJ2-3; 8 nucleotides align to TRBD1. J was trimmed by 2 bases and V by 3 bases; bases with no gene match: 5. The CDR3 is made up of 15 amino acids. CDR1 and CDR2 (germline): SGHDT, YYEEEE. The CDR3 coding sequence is TGTGCCAGCAGCTCAGGGGACAGGTACACAGATACGCAGTATTTT. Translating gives CASSSGDRYTDTQYF. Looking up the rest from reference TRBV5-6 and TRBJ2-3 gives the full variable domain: DAGVTQSPTHLIKTRGQQVTLRCSPKSGHDTVSWYQQALGQGPQFIFQYYEEEERQRGNFPDRFSGHQFPNYSSELNVNALLLGDSALYLCASSSGDRYTDTQYFGPGTRLTVL.

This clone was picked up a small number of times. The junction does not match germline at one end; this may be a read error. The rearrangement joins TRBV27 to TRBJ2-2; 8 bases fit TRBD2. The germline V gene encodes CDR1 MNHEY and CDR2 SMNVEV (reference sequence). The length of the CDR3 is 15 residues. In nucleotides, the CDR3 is TGTGCCAGCACTTTACTAGCGGCTATCGCCGGGGAGCTGTTTTTT. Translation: CASTLLAAIAGELFF.

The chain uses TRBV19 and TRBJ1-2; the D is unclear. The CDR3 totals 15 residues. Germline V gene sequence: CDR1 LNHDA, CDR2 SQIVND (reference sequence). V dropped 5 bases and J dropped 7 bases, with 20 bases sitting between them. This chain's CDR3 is CASSHPGRMWSGYTF. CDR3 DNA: TGTGCCAGTAGTCATCCTGGGAGGATGTGGAGTGGCTACACCTTC. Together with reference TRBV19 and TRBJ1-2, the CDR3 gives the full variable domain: DGGITQSPKYLFRKEGQNVTLSCEQNLNHDAMYWYRQDPGQGLRLIYYSQIVNDFQKGDIAEGYSVSREKKESFPLTVTSAQKNPTAFYLCASSHPGRMWSGYTFGSGTRLTVV.

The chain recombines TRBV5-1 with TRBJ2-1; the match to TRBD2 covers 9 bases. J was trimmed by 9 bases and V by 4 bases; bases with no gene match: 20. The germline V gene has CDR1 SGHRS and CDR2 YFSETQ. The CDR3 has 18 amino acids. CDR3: CASSRTLEASGVWGEQFF. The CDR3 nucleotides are TGCGCCAGCAGCCGCACCCTGGAAGCTAGCGGGGTTTGGGGTGAGCAGTTCTTC.

CDR3 loop: CASSPAGGTQYF. CDR3 nucleotide sequence: TGTGCCAGCAGCCCGGCGGGTGGTACGCAGTATTTT. The chain joins TRBV7-2 to TRBJ2-3; D may be TRBD2 (5 bases). V was trimmed by 5 bases and J by 8 bases, leaving 11 bases between them. The CDR3 consists of 12 residues. Germline V lookup: CDR1 SGHTA, CDR2 FQGNSA.

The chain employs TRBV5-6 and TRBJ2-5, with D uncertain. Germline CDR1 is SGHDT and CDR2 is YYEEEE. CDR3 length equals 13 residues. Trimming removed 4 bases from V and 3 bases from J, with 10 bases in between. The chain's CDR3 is CASSMDREETQYF. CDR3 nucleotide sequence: TGTGCCAGCAGCATGGACCGGGAAGAGACCCAGTACTTC.

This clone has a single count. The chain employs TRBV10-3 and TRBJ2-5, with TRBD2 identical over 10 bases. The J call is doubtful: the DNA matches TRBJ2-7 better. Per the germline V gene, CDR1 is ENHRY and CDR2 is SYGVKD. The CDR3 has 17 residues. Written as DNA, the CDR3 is TGTGCCATCAGTGAGTCGGGCAGAGCGGGGGGGTCCTACGAGCAGTACTTC. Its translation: CAISESGRAGGSYEQYF.

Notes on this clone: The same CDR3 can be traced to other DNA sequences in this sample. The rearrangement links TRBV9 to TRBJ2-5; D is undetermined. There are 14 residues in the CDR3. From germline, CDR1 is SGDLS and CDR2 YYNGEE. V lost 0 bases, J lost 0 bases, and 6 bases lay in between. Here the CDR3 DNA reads TGTGCCAGCAGCGTAGCTTCTCACCAAGAGACCCAGTACTTC. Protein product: CASSVASHQETQYF. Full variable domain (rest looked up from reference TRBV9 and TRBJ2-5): DSGVTQTPKHLITATGQRVTLRCSPRSGDLSVYWYQQSLDQGLQFLIQYYNGEERAKGNILERFSAQQFPDLHSELNLSSLELGDSALYFCASSVASHQETQYFGPGTRLLVL.

The DNA of the CDR3 is TGTGCCAGCAGTTACTCGTGGGACAGGGATACTGGTGAGCAGTTCTTC. Translation gives CASSYSWDRDTGEQFF. The chain carries TRBV6-5 and TRBJ2-1, with TRBD1 identical over 9 bases. This CDR3 has 16 amino acids. The V and J ends lost 0 bases and 9 bases, in that order; junction bases with no gene match: 9. Germline V gene sequence: CDR1 MNHEY, CDR2 SVGAGI.

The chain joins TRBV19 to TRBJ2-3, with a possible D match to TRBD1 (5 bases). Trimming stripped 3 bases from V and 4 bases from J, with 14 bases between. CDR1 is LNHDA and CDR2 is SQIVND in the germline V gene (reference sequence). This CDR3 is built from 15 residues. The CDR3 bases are TGTGCCAGTAGTATGGCGCAGGGCCGCCCAGATACGCAGTATTTT. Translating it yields CASSMAQGRPDTQYF.

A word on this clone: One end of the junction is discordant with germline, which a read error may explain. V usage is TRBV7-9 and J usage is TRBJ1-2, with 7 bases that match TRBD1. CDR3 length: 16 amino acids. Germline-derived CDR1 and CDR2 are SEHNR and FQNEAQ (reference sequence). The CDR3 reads CASSSPDRAAHYGYTF. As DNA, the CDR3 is TGTGCCAGCAGCTCACCCGACAGGGCCGCTCACTATGGCTACACCTTT. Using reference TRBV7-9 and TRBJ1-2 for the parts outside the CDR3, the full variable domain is DTGVSQNPRHKITKRGQNVTFRCDPISEHNRLYWYRQTLGQGPEFLTYFQNEAQLEKSRLLSDRFSAERPKGSFSTLEIQRTEQGDSAMYLCASSSPDRAAHYGYTFGSGTRLTVV.

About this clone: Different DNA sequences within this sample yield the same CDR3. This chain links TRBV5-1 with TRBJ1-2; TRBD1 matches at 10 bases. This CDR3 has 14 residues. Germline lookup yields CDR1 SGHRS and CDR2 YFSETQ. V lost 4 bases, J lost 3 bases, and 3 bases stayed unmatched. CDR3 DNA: TGCGCCAGCAGCGCCGGACAGGGGGACTATGGCTACACCTTC. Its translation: CASSAGQGDYGYTF.

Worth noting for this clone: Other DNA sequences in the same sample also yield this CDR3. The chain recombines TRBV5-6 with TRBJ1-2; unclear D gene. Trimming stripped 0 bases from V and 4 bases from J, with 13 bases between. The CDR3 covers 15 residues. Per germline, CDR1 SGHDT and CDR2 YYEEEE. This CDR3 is CASSLATGMGYGYTF. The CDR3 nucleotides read TGTGCCAGCAGCTTGGCCACGGGGATGGGCTATGGCTACACCTTC.

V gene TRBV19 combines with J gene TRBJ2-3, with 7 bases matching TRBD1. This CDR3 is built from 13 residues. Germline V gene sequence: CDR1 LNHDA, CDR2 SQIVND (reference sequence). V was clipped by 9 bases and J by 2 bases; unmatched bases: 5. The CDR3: CASAGGNTDTQYF. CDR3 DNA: TGTGCCAGCGCAGGGGGTAACACAGATACGCAGTATTTT.